The 27 T cell receptor beta chains in this list originate from one sample, sequenced in a study of early T cells in non-severe SARS-CoV-2 infection. TCRdb reprocessed the 5' RACE reads via MiXCR and lists one record per CDR3 protein. The repertoire holds about 110,000 distinct CDR3 sequences, with around 10% as singletons. The sample comprised whole blood. These receptors were taken from an adult who was a healthcare worker with PCR-confirmed SARS-CoV-2 infection or an uninfected control (not recorded which).

The gene calls are TRBV6-1 and TRBJ1-2, with TRBD1 matching 8 bases. Germline CDR1 MNHNS, CDR2 SASEGT. Trimming cost V 6 bases and J 6 bases; bases outside gene matches: 6. The CDR3 consists of 13 residues. In DNA, the CDR3 is TGTGCCAGCAGACGGACAGGGAAAGATGGCTACACCTTC. Translating it yields CASRRTGKDGYTF.

V usage is TRBV21-1 and J usage is TRBJ2-1; TRBD1 is the table's D call, not checked against the DNA. TRBV21-1 is flagged as a pseudogene. The CDR3 runs 12 residues. For the CDR3, the DNA is TGTGGGGGGTTAGTAGGTACAGATGAGCAGTTCTTC. Translated: CGGLVGTDEQFF.

At least ten counts were recorded for this clonotype. The V gene is TRBV28, the J gene TRBJ2-6, with D possibly matching TRBD1 (5 bases). CDR3 size: 17 residues. V lost 7 bases and J 0 bases, leaving 16 bases between the germline ends. In germline, CDR1 is MDHEN, CDR2 SYDVKM. CDR3 nucleotides: TGTGCCAGCAACGCGACAGAATTTTCCTCTGGGGCCAACGTCCTGACTTTC. Its translation: CASNATEFSSGANVLTF.

This clonotype was picked up many times. The gene calls are TRBV4-1 and TRBJ2-2; 10 bases line up with TRBD1. The junction had 9 bases not matched to a gene; V was cut back by 1 base and J by 4 bases. There are 18 residues in the CDR3. From germline, CDR1 is MGHRA and CDR2 YSYEKL. The DNA of the CDR3 is TGCGCCAGCAGCCAAGCCCGGCTGGGGACAGGGGTCACCGGGGAGCTGTTTTTT. It is translated as CASSQARLGTGVTGELFF.

In DNA, the CDR3 is TGCAGCGTTGCAGGGCTAGCGGGAGGGTTCTCCTACGAGCAGTACTTC. This sequence encodes CSVAGLAGGFSYEQYF. V usage is TRBV29-1 and J usage is TRBJ2-7; TRBD2 matches 12 bases. The trim removed 4 bases at V and 0 bases at J, leaving 7 bases unmatched. The CDR3 consists of 16 residues. The germline V gene has CDR1 SQVTM and CDR2 ANQGSEA.

This clonotype was counted at least ten times. The rearrangement joins TRBV11-2 to TRBJ2-3, with 13 bases aligning to TRBD2. J was trimmed by 6 bases and V by 2 bases; bases with no gene match: 5. There are 16 residues in the CDR3. The germline V gene has CDR1 SGHAT and CDR2 FQNNGV. CDR3 sequence (DNA): TGTGCCAGCAGCTTACGGACTAGCGGGAGATTGGATACGCAGTATTTT. Protein: CASSLRTSGRLDTQYF.

This clonotype showed up many times. The rearrangement links TRBV2 to TRBJ2-3; D call uncertain. The CDR3 extends over 11 amino acids. CDR1 and CDR2 from the germline V gene are SNHLY and FYNNEI. The V end lost 8 bases, the J end lost 4 bases, and 7 bases lay between the germline ends. CDR3 region: CASSSADTQYF. CDR3 DNA: TGTGCCAGCTCTTCCGCAGATACGCAGTATTTT.

In this sample, this clonotype turned up many times. This sequence joins TRBV20-1 and TRBJ2-5; TRBD1 is a possible D gene (6 bases). This CDR3 comprises 14 residues. Trimming took off 6 bases at V and 4 bases at J, with 18 bases between the two ends. Germline assignment: CDR1 DFQATT and CDR2 SNEGSKA (reference sequence). In nucleotides, the CDR3 is TGCAGTGCCATTTCGGACAGATGGGGAGAGACCCAGTACTTC. Its protein product is CSAISDRWGETQYF.

The chain's CDR3 is CASQTGVYEQYF. The CDR3 nucleotides read TGTGCCAGCCAGACAGGGGTGTACGAGCAGTACTTC. J is TRBJ2-7 and V is TRBV25-1; 8 positions match TRBD1. The length of the CDR3 is 12 residues. V was clipped by 8 bases and J by 4 bases; unmatched bases: 4. The germline CDR1 and CDR2 sequences are MGHDK and SYGVNS.

This clonotype showed up just a few times. This rearrangement joins TRBV6-2 or TRBV6-3 to TRBJ2-1; 10 nucleotides agree with TRBD2. The germline gives CDR1 MNHEY, CDR2 SVGEGT. V dropped 0 bases and J dropped 5; count of bases not matched to a gene: 7. CDR3 size: 17 residues. CDR3 sequence: CASSYSRTSGIDNEQFF. CDR3 coding DNA: TGTGCCAGCAGTTACTCGCGGACTAGCGGAATTGACAATGAGCAGTTCTTC.

The CDR3 loop reads CASSRGHGTGFYGYTF. In nucleotides, the CDR3 is TGTGCCAGCAGTAGAGGCCATGGGACAGGCTTTTATGGCTACACCTTC. The genes are TRBV6-6 and TRBJ1-2; TRBD1 matches 8 bases. The CDR3 loop spans 16 amino acids. Looked up from germline, CDR1 is MNHNY and CDR2 is SVGAGI (reference sequence). V shed 5 bases and J 5 bases; nucleotides not matched to a gene: 13.

This clonotype was observed a handful of times. The chain has TRBV12-3 or TRBV12-4 and TRBJ2-4; D is unclear. The ends were cut back, 7 bases at V and 5 bases at J, with 6 bases in the middle. The CDR3 spans 11 residues. The CDR3 is CASMAENIQYF. The CDR3, as DNA: TGTGCCAGCATGGCTGAAAACATTCAGTACTTC.

In its sample, this clonotype was seen many times. The rearrangement links TRBV7-2 to TRBJ2-2; TRBD1 is a possible D gene (5 bases). Trimming removed 1 base from V and 1 base from J, with 10 bases in between. Germline V gene sequence: CDR1 SGHTA, CDR2 FQGNSA. This CDR3 comprises 16 residues. DNA for the CDR3: TGTGCCAGCAGCTTAGTAGGGGCCGGGAACACCGGGGAGCTGTTTTTT. Translation: CASSLVGAGNTGELFF.

The chain employs TRBV11-2 and TRBJ2-7; D is perhaps TRBD2 (6 bases). This CDR3 is 14 amino acids long. Looked up from germline, CDR1 is SGHAT and CDR2 is FQNNGV. V lost 0 bases to trimming and J lost 4 bases, with 10 bases between them. The CDR3: CASSLDHGGYEQYF. CDR3 sequence (DNA): TGTGCCAGCAGCTTAGATCATGGGGGGTACGAGCAGTACTTC.

The J gene is TRBJ2-5, the V gene TRBV7-2; 10 bases are a match to TRBD2. Unmatched junction bases numbered 6, after V lost 4 bases and J lost 1 base. This CDR3 comprises 16 residues. CDR1 is SGHTA and CDR2 is FQGNSA in the germline V gene. Here the CDR3 reads CASSSPGTSVQETQYF. As DNA, the CDR3 is TGTGCCAGCAGCTCCCCCGGGACTAGCGTCCAAGAGACCCAGTACTTC. Complete variable domain (other parts from reference TRBV7-2 and TRBJ2-5): GAGVSQSPSNKVTEKGKDVELRCDPISGHTALYWYRQSLGQGLEFLIYFQGNSAPDKSGLPSDRFSAERTGGSVSTLTIQRTQQEDSAVYLCASSSPGTSVQETQYFGPGTRLLVL.

The chain links TRBV11-2 to TRBJ2-3; unclear D gene. Germline V gene lookup returns CDR1 SGHAT and CDR2 FQNNGV. V lost 5 bases and J 4 bases, leaving 10 bases between the germline ends. The CDR3 loop spans 13 amino acids. The CDR3 spells CASSLTVADTQYF. In DNA, the CDR3 is TGTGCCAGCAGCCTAACAGTGGCAGATACGCAGTATTTT.

This clonotype was counted a few times. This chain joins TRBV19 and TRBJ1-5, with D possibly TRBD1 on 5 matching bases. This CDR3 has 14 residues. Germline values: CDR1 LNHDA, CDR2 SQIVND (reference sequence). Trimming shortened V by 9 bases and J by 0 bases, and 12 bases separated the two germline ends. The CDR3 spells CASQAQGSNQPQHF. The CDR3 nucleotides read TGTGCCAGCCAAGCTCAGGGTAGCAATCAGCCCCAGCATTTT.

The J gene is TRBJ2-7, the V gene TRBV5-1; 7 bases are a match to TRBD1. The CDR3 has 14 amino acids. V lost 1 base to trimming and J lost 3 bases; unmatched junction nucleotides: 4. The germline V gene has CDR1 SGHRS and CDR2 YFSETQ. Written as DNA, the CDR3 is TGCGCCAGCAGCTTGAGGGCAGGGGGCTACGAGCAGTACTTC. Translation gives CASSLRAGGYEQYF. Full variable domain (rest looked up from reference TRBV5-1 and TRBJ2-7): KAGVTQTPRYLIKTRGQQVTLSCSPISGHRSVSWYQQTPGQGLQFLFEYFSETQRNKGNFPGRFSGRQFSNSRSEMNVSTLELGDSALYLCASSLRAGGYEQYFGPGTRLTVT.

This clonotype was seen many times. The V gene is TRBV2, the J gene TRBJ2-1; maybe TRBD2 (5 bases). V was cut by 5 bases and J by 4 bases, with 9 bases left in between. Germline CDR1 and CDR2: SNHLY and FYNNEI. CDR3 length: 13 residues. The chain's CDR3 is CASSPSRYNEQFF. CDR3 sequence (DNA): TGTGCCAGCAGTCCTAGCAGGTACAATGAGCAGTTCTTC.

This clonotype was seen ten or more times. This chain uses TRBV6-6 with TRBJ2-7; D gene unclear. The V end lost 5 bases, the J end lost 2 bases, and 7 bases lay between the germline ends. Germline V gene sequence: CDR1 MNHNY, CDR2 SVGAGI (reference sequence). CDR3 length: 12 amino acids. CDR3 sequence reads: CASSSSTYEQYF. The CDR3 DNA reads TGTGCCAGCAGTAGTTCAACCTACGAGCAGTACTTC.

This clonotype has a count of ten or more. The chain links TRBV20-1 to TRBJ1-5; unclear D gene. The CDR3 totals 13 residues. V shed 3 bases and J shed 7 bases, with 13 bases lying between them. In germline, CDR1 is DFQATT, CDR2 SNEGSKA (reference sequence). The CDR3 loop reads CSASPTIGQPQHF. DNA for the CDR3: TGCAGTGCTAGTCCCACAATAGGCCAGCCCCAGCATTTT.

This chain links TRBV7-9 with TRBJ2-7; the match to TRBD1 covers 10 bases. The CDR3 is 14 amino acids. Trimming at V came to 3 bases and at J to 5 bases, leaving 4 bases not matched to a gene. The germline V gene encodes CDR1 SEHNR and CDR2 FQNEAQ (reference sequence). Written as DNA, the CDR3 is TGTGCCAGCAGCTTTCTGGGGACAGGGGACGAGCAGTACTTC. Translated: CASSFLGTGDEQYF.

V is TRBV2 and J is TRBJ2-7; perhaps TRBD2 as D (5 bases). The V gene's germline CDR1 is SNHLY and CDR2 FYNNEI. The CDR3 runs to 12 residues. Trimming removed 11 bases at V and 2 bases at J, with 13 bases between. As DNA, the CDR3 is TGTGCCGGAGGACGTCACCCCTACGAGCAGTACTTC. Translated, it gives CAGGRHPYEQYF.

This clonotype came up many times. This sequence joins TRBV5-1 and TRBJ2-2, with no clear D. This CDR3 has 14 amino acids. The V gene lost 4 bases and the J gene lost 1 base, with 8 bases spanning the gap. Germline V gene data show CDR1 as SGHRS and CDR2 as YFSETQ. In DNA form, the CDR3 reads TGCGCCAGCAGCCAATCAGGGAACACCGGGGAGCTGTTTTTT. This codes for CASSQSGNTGELFF.

The rearrangement links TRBV11-1 to TRBJ2-3; D ambiguous. Germline V lookup: CDR1 SGHAT, CDR2 FQDESV (reference sequence). The CDR3 totals 12 residues. Trimming left V 3 bases short and J 5 bases short, with 6 bases between. The CDR3 coding sequence is TGTGCCAGCAGCTTCGGAAAAGATACGCAGTATTTT. Translated: CASSFGKDTQYF.

Only a few counts were recorded for this clonotype. The V and J genes are TRBV6-5 and TRBJ2-1, with TRBD2 as a possible D gene (5 bases). This CDR3 comprises 14 residues. V was pared by 7 bases and J by 5 bases, with 15 bases between. Germline CDR1 is MNHEY and CDR2 is SVGAGI. The CDR3 coding sequence is TGTGCCAGCAATCGAGGGCAGACGAACAATGAGCAGTTCTTC. This codes for CASNRGQTNNEQFF.

This clonotype was seen at least ten times. The V gene is TRBV10-3, the J gene TRBJ2-1; possibly TRBD2 for D (5 bases). The V gene lost 6 bases and the J gene lost 10 bases, with 13 bases spanning the gap. CDR3 length: 12 residues. Looked up from germline, CDR1 is ENHRY and CDR2 is SYGVKD. This chain's CDR3 is CAISRDWREQFF. CDR3 in DNA: TGTGCCATCAGCCGAGACTGGAGGGAGCAGTTCTTC.